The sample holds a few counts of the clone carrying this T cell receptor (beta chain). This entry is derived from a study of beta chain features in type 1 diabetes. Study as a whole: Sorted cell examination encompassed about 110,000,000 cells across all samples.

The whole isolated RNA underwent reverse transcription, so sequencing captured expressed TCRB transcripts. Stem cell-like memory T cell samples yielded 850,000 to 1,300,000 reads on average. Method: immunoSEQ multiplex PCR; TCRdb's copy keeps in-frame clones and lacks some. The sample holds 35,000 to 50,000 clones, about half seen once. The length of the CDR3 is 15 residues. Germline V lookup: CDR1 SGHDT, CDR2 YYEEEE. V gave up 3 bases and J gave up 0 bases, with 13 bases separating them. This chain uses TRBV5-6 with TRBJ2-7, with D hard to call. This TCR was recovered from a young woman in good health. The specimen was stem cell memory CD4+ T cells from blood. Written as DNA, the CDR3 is TGTGCCAGCAGCTCCCTGGGCAGTCCCTCCTACGAGCAGTACTTC. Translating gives CASSSLGSPSYEQYF.